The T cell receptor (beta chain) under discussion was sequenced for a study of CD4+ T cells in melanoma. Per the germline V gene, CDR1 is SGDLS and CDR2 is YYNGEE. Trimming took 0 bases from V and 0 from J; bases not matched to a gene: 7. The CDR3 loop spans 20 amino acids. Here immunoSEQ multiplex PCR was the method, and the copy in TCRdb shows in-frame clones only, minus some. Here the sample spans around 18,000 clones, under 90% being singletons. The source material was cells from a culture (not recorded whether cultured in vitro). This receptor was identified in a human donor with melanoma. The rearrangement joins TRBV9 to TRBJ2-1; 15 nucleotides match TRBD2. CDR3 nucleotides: TGTGCCAGCAGCGTAGGAGATGGACTAGCGGGGGGGTTCTCCTACAATGAGCAGTTCTTC. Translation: CASSVGDGLAGGFSYNEQFF.